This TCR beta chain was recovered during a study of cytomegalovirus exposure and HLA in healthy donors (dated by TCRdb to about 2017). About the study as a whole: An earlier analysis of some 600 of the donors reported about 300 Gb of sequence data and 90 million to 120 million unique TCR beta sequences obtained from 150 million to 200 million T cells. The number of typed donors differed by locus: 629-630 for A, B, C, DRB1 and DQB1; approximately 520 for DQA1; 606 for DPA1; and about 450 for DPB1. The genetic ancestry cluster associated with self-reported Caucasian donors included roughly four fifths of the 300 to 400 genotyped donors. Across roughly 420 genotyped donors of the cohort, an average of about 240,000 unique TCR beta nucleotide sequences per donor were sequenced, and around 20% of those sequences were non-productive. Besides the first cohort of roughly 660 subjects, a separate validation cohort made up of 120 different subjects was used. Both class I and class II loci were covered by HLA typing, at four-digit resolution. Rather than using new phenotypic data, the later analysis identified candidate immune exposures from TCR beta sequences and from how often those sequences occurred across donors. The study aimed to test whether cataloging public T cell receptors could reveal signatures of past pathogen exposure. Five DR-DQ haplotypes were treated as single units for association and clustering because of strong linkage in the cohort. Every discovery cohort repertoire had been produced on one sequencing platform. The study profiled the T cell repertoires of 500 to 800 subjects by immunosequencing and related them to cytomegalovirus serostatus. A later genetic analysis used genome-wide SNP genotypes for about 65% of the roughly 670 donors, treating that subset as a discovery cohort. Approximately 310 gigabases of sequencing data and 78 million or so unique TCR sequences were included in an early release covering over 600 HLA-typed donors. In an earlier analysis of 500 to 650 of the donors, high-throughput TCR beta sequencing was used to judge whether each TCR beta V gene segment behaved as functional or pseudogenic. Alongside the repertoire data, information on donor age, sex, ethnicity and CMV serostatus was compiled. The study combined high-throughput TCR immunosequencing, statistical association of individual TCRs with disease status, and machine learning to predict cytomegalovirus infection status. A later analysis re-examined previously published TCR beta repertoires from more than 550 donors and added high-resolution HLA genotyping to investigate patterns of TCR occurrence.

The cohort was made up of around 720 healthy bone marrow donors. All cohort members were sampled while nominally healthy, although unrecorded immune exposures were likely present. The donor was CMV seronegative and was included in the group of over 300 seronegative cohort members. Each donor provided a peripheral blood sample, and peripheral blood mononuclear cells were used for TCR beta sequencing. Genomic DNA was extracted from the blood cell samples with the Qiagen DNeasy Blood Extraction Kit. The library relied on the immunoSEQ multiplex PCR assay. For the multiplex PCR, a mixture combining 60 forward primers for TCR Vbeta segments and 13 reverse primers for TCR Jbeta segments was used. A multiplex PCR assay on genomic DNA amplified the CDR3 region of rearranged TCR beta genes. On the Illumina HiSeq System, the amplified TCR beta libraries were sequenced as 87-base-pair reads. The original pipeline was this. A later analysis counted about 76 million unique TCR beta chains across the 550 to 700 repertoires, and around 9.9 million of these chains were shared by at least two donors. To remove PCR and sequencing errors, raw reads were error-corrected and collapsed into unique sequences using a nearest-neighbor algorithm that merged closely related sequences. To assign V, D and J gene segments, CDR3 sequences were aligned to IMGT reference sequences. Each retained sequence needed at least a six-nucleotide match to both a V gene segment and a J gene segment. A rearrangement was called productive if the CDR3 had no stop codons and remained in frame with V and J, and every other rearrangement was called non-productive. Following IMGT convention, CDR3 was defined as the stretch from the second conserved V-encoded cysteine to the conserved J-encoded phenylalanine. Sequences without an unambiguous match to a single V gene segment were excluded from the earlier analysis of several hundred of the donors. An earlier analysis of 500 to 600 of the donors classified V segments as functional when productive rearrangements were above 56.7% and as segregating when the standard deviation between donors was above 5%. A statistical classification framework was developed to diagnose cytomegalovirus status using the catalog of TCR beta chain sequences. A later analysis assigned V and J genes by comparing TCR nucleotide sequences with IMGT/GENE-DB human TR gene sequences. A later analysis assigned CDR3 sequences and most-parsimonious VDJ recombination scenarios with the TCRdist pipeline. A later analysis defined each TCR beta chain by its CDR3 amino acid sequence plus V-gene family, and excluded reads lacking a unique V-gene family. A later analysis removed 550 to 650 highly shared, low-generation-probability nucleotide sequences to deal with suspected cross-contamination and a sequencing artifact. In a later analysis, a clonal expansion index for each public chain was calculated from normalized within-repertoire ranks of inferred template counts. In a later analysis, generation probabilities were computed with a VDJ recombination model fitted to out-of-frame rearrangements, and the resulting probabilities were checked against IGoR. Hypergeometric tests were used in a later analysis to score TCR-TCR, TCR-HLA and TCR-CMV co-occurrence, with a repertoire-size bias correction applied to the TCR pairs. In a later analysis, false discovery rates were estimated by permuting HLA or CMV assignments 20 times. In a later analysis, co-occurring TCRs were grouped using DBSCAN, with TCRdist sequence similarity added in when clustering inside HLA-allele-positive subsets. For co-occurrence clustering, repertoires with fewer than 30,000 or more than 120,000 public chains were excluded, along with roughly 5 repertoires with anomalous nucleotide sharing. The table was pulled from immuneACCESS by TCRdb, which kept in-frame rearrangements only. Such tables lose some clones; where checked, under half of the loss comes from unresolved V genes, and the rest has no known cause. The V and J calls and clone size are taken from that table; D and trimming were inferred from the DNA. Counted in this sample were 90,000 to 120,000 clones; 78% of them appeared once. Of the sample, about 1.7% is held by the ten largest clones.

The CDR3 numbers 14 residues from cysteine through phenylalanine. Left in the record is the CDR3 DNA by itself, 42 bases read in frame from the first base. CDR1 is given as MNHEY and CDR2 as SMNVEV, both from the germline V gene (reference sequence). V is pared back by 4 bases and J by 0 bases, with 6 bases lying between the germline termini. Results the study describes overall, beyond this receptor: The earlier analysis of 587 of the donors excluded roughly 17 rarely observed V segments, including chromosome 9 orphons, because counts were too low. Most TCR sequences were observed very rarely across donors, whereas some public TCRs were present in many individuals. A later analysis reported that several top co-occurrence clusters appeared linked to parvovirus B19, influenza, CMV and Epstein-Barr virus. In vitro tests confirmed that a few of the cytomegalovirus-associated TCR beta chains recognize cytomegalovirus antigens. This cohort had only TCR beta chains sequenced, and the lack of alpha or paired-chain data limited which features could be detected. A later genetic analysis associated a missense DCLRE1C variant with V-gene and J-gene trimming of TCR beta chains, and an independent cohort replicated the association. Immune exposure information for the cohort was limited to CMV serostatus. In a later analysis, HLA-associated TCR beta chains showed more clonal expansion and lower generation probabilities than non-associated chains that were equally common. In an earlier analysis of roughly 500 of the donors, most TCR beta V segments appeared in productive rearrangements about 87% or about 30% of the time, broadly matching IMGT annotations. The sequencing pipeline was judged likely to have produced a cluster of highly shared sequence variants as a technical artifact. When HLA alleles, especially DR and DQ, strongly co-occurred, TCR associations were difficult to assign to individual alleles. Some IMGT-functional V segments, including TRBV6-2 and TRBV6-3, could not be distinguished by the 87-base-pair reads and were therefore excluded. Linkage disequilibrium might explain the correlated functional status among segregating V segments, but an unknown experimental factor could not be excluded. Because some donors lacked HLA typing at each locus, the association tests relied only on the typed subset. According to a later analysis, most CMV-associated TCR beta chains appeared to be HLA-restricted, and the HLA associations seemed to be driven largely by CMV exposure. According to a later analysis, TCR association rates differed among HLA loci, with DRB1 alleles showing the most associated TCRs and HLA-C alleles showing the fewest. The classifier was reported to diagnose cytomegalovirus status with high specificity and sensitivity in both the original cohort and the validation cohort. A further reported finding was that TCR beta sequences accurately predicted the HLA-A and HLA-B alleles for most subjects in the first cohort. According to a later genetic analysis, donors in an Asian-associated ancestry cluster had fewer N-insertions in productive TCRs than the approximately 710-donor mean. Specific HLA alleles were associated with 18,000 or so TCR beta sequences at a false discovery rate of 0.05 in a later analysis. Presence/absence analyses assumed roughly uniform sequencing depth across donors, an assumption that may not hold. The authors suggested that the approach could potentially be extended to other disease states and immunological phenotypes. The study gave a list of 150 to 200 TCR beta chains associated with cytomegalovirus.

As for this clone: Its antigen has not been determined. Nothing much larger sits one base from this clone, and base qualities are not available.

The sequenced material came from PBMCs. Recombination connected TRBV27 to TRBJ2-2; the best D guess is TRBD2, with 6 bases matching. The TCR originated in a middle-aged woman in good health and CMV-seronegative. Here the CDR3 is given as CASSWDSNTGELFF. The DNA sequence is TGTGCCAGCAGTTGGGACTCGAACACCGGGGAGCTGTTTTTT.